The clone carrying this T cell receptor beta chain is classed as large (0.1 to 1%). Its matching antigen is unknown. Between the trimmed V and J ends, which lost 5 bases and 10 bases, there was a span of 2 bases. This CDR3 is 8 amino acids long. TRBV12-4/TRBJ1-2 clonotypes were amplified with adaptor-ligated barcode primers. TCRdb fed the multiplex PCR reads into MiXCR, producing one record per CDR3 protein. The sample carries over a thousand distinct CDR3 sequences, about 25% recorded once. Treg sorting used a CD4+CD25+CD127-/low gate. Findings and limits, study-wide: Tumor Tregs overlapped most with tumor, then blood, naive CD4+ cells. Naive CD4+ cells shared around an eighth of tumor Treg sequences. The TCR gene usage of tumor memory CD4+ T cells clustered together with blood and lymph node memory CD4+ cells and with lymph node naive CD4+ cells.

Sequencing was carried out using tumor-infiltrating Tregs sorted from the breast tumor. The sequence was collected from a female donor with breast cancer. The chain joins TRBV12-3 or TRBV12-4 to TRBJ1-2; D unresolved. DNA for the CDR3: TGTGCCAGCAGTGACTACACCTTC. Protein: CASSDYTF.